This T cell receptor (beta chain) was identified during a study of graft-versus-host responses after intestinal transplantation. Overall study: All recipients got anti-thymocyte globulin induction, then tacrolimus and steroids for roughly three years. Whole-study findings and limits: Patients with graft-donor T cell macrochimerism had high graft-versus-host to host-versus-graft clonal ratios in allografts. Peak levels of circulating GvH clones tracked with early post-transplant HvG declines. Present in recipient marrow, GvH clones included some that appeared first in ileum or blood.

Turning to this clone: Its antigen is unknown.

Profiled with immunoSEQ multiplex PCR; TCRdb holds only in-frame clones, not every one. The data hold fewer than 95,000 clones, with less than 95% observed a single time. Trimming took off 5 bases at V and 4 bases at J, with 9 bases between the two ends. CDR3 length: 13 amino acids. Germline CDR1 MDHEN, CDR2 SYDVKM. The sequence was collected from a human donor who was the organ donor for an intestinal transplant. The genes are TRBV28 and TRBJ1-3; D unclear. The material was unstimulated CD4+ T cells sorted from spleen or lymph node cells, obtained before transplant. CDR3 DNA: TGTGCCAGCAGTCCCCCGGCCGGAAACACCATATATTTT. It codes for CASSPPAGNTIYF.